This TCR beta chain was obtained from a study of blood T cell repertoires in COVID-19. Study details: From T cells, B-cell-depleted T cells, or PBMCs came the material, which was cDNA or gDNA.

This clone was picked up one time. Under the authors' procedure: Amplification of reference gene primers was used by the study to estimate nucleated cell counts. Clones were sequenced by immunoSEQ multiplex PCR, and TCRdb holds only the in-frame ones, with some missing. V, J and clone size are taken as reported in that table, and D and trimming were inferred from the DNA itself. The sample contains 70,000 to 80,000 clones, about 80% of which appear only once. Germline V gene lookup returns CDR1 SEHNR and CDR2 FQNEAQ (reference sequence). The CDR3 runs 16 residues. Trimming removed 4 bases from V and 3 bases from J, with 15 bases in between.

This TCR was recovered from a human donor in a cohort sampled during active COVID-19. The genes are TRBV7-9 and TRBJ1-4; D gene uncertain. Sample: peripheral blood. CDR3 region: CASSSPRRAANEKLFF. CDR3 nucleotides: TGTGCCAGCAGCTCCCCCCGGAGGGCCGCTAATGAAAAACTGTTTTTT.